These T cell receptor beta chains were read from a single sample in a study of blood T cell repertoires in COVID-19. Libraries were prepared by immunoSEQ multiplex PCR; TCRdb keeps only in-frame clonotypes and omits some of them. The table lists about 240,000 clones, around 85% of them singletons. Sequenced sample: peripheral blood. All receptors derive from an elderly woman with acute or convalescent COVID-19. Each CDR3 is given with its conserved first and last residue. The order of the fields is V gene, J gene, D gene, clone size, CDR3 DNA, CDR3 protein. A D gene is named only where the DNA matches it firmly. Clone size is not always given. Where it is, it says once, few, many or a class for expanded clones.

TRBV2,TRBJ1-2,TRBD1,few,TGTGCCAGCAGGATTGCAGGGGGCGCGCGGGGCTACACCTTC,CASRIAGGARGYTF
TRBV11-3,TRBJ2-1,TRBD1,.,TGTGCCAGCAGCGTAGGTGGACAGGGCTCCAATGAGCAGTTCTTC,CASSVGGQGSNEQFF
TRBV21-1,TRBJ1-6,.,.,TGTGCCAGCAGGACCCACAGGCCTCCGGGGGGGATCTCACCCCTCCACTTT,CASRTHRPPGGISPLHF
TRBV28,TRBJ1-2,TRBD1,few,TGTGCCAGCAGTTTTGAACCCGGGACAGGGGATAACTATGGCTACACCTTC,CASSFEPGTGDNYGYTF
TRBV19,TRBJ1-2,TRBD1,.,TGTGCCAGTACCCTAAACGACAGGGGTGATGGCTACACCTTC,CASTLNDRGDGYTF
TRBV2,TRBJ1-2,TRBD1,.,TGTGCCAGCAGTGCGACCATGGGACAGCAATATGGCTACACCTTC,CASSATMGQQYGYTF
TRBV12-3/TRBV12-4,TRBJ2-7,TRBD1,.,TGTGCCAGCAGCCGTGGACAGGGGCACGAGCAGTACTTC,CASSRGQGHEQYF
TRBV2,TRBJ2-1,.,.,TGTGCCAGCTCCCGTTTTGGGGGGGCGGGTTACAATGAGCAGTTCTTC,CASSRFGGAGYNEQFF
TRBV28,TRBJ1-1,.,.,TGTGCCAGCAGTTTGGACAGCTTGGGCACTGAAGCTTTCTTT,CASSLDSLGTEAFF
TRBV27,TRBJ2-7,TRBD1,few,TGTGCCAGCAGCCCACAGGGGGCGGGAAACGAGCAGTACTTC,CASSPQGAGNEQYF
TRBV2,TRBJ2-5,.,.,TGTGCCAGCTCTTCGTCCAGGGAGGTCCAAGAGACCCAGTACTTC,CASSSSREVQETQYF
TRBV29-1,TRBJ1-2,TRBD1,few,TGCAGCGTGGCGGGACAGGGCCTCGACTATGGCTACACCTTC,CSVAGQGLDYGYTF
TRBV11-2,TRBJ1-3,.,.,TGTGCCAGCAGCCCTTCGGGAGGGGGAAACACCATATATTTT,CASSPSGGGNTIYF
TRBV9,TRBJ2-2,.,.,TGTGCCAGCACCCGTGGGTCCCGGGGAACGAACACCGGGGAGCTGTTTTTT,CASTRGSRGTNTGELFF
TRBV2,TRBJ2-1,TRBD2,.,TGTGCCACCTCGAACAGGGGACTAGCGGGGGGGTCAATCTACAATGAGCAGTTCTTC,CATSNRGLAGGSIYNEQFF
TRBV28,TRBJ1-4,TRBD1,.,TGTGCCAGCAAGTTGATGCGACAGGGGACTAATGAAAAACTGTTTTTT,CASKLMRQGTNEKLFF
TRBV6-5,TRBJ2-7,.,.,TGTGCCAGCAGTTACGGTGAAGGGGCCTACGAGCAGTACTTC,CASSYGEGAYEQYF
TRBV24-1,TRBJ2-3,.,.,TGTGCCGTAGACGGGGGGCGCACAGATACGCAGTATTTT,CAVDGGRTDTQYF
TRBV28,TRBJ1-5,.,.,TGTGCCAGCAGTTTACGACACGGTAATCAGCCCCAGCATTTT,CASSLRHGNQPQHF
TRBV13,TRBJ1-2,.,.,TGTGCCAGCAGCTTAGTCCGAGCGGGCGACTATGGCTACACCTTC,CASSLVRAGDYGYTF
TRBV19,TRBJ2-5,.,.,TGTGCCAGTAGTATCGGACTGTCCCCAGAGACCCAGTACTTC,CASSIGLSPETQYF
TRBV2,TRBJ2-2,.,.,TGTGCCAGCAGATGGACAGCGGCCACCGGGGAGCTGTTTTTT,CASRWTAATGELFF
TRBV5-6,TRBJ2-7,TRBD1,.,TGTGCCAGCATCCAAGGGGGCGGCTCCACCTACGAGCAGTACTTC,CASIQGGGSTYEQYF
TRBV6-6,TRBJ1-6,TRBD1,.,TGTGCCAGCAGGCCTCAGACAGGGGAAGGTTCACCCCTCCACTTT,CASRPQTGEGSPLHF
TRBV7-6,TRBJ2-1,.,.,TGTGCCAGCAGCTTAGAGGGGGTTCCCCATGAGCAGTTCTTC,CASSLEGVPHEQFF
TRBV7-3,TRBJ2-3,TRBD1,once,TGTGCCAGCAGCTCAGGGGGCGCAGATACGCAGTATTTT,CASSSGGADTQYF
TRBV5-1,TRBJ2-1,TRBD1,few,TGCGCCAGCAGCCCGGGACAGGCTTTGGAGCAGTTCTTC,CASSPGQALEQFF
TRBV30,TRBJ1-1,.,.,TGTGCCTGGAGTTCCCGGCAGGGTTACACTGAAGCTTTCTTT,CAWSSRQGYTEAFF
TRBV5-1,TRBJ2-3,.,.,TGCGCCAGCAGCTTGGCCGGAGGGGCCGATACGCAGTATTTT,CASSLAGGADTQYF
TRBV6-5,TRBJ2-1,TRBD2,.,TGTGCCAGCAGTTACCGCGGACTAGCGGGCTACAATGAGCAGTTCTTC,CASSYRGLAGYNEQFF
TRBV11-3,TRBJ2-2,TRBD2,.,TGTGCCAGCAGCTTAAAGTCTAGCGGGGGGCCGCGGGGGGAGCTGTTTTTT,CASSLKSSGGPRGELFF
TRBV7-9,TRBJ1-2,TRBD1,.,TGTGCCAGCAGCTTATCAGGGGGCGCCGGCTACACCTTC,CASSLSGGAGYTF
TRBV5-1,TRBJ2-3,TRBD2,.,TGCGCCAGCAGCAGAACAAGCGGGGGCGGCACAGATACGCAGTATTTT,CASSRTSGGGTDTQYF
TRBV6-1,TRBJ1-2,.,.,TGTGCCAGCAGTGAAGGAGGTAACTATGGCTACACCTTC,CASSEGGNYGYTF
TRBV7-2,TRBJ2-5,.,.,TGTGCCAGCAGCTCCTCCTCGGAGACCCAGTACTTC,CASSSSSETQYF
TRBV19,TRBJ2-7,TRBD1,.,TGTGCCAGTAGTATAGCGGGAGAGGACAGGGGGATCTACGAGCAGTACTTC,CASSIAGEDRGIYEQYF
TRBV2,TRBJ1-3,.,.,TGTGCCAGCAGTGTGGAGCGCTCTGGAAACACCATATATTTT,CASSVERSGNTIYF
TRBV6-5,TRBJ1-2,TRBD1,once,TGTGCCAGCAGTGACTCGGACAGGGAGTTCCACACCTTC,CASSDSDREFHTF
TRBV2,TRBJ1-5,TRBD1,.,TGTGCCAGCAGCGCATTGGGGGGACAGCTAAATCAGCCCCAGCATTTT,CASSALGGQLNQPQHF
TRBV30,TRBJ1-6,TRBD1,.,TGTGCCTGGAGTGTCAAATTCGGGACAGGGAGAAGCTCCTATAATTCACCCCTCCACTTT,CAWSVKFGTGRSSYNSPLHF
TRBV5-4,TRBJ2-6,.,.,TGTGCCAGCAGCTTGGGGAGACTCTCTGGGGCCAACGTCCTGACTTTC,CASSLGRLSGANVLTF